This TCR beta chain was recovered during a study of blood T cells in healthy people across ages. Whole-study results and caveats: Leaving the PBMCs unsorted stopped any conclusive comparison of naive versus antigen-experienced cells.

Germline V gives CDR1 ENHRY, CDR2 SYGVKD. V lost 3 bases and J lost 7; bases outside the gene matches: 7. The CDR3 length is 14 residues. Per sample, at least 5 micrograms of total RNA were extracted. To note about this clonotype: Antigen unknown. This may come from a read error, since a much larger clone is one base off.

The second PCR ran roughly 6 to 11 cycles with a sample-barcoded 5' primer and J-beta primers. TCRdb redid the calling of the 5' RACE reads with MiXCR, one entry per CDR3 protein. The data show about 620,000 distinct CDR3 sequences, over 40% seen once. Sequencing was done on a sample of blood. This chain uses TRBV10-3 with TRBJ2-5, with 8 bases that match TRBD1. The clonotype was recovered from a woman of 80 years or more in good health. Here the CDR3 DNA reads TGTGCCATCAGTGATAGGACAGGGTACGGGACCCAGTACTTC. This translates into CAISDRTGYGTQYF.